This T cell receptor (beta chain) was identified during a study of Tregs in tolerant kidney transplant recipients. Clones were read by immunoSEQ multiplex PCR, and TCRdb kept only the in-frame ones, dropping some. The profile shows around 16,000 clones, around 60% of them singletons. CDR1 is SGHTA, CDR2 FQGNSA, per germline. The CDR3 has 16 residues. V lost 5 bases and J lost 7; bases outside the gene matches: 14. Remarks on this clone: Its antigen is still unknown.

V and J are TRBV7-2 and TRBJ1-5; 7 bases line up with TRBD1. Sequenced material: Tregs from blood cultured with allogeneic cells. The sequence came from a human donor in good health. CDR3 in DNA: TGTGCCAGCAGCCCGGCAACGACAGGGATGGGACAGCCCCAGCATTTT. Translating gives CASSPATTGMGQPQHF.